This T cell receptor (beta chain) was sequenced during a study of blood T cell repertoires in COVID-19. CDR3 size: 14 residues. Germline lookup yields CDR1 SGHNT and CDR2 YYREEE (reference sequence). With 5 bases clipped from V and 4 bases from J, the junction kept 6 bases outside the gene matches. Using immunoSEQ multiplex PCR, the repertoire was profiled, and TCRdb retains in-frame clones only, with some absent. The repertoire holds about 99,000 clones, with approximately 80% as singletons. This clone was found a few times. Source material: peripheral blood. The TCR originated in a human donor in a cohort sampled during active COVID-19. The gene calls are TRBV5-4 and TRBJ1-3; 7 bases map to TRBD1. The DNA of the CDR3 is TGTGCCAGCAGGCTCTCAGGGGGAGGAAACACCATATATTTT. Protein: CASRLSGGGNTIYF.